This T cell receptor (beta chain) was sequenced in a study of control samples from healthy donors and cancer patients. Profiling relied on immunoSEQ multiplex PCR, and the TCRdb table lists in-frame clones only, not all of them. The table records about 12,000 clones, around 94% of them present only once. Sequencing was carried out using PBMCs. The sequence came from a man in his sixties or seventies with head and neck cancer.

CDR3 in DNA: TGTGCCAGCAGTGTTAGGCGGGGTTTCTACAATGAGCAGTTCTTC. It encodes CASSVRRGFYNEQFF. The V and J genes are TRBV6-4 and TRBJ2-1, with D tentatively TRBD2 (6 bases). CDR1 is MRHNA, CDR2 SNTAGT, per germline. Between the trimmed V and J ends, which lost 4 bases and 3 bases, there was a span of 13 bases. The CDR3 extends over 15 amino acids.